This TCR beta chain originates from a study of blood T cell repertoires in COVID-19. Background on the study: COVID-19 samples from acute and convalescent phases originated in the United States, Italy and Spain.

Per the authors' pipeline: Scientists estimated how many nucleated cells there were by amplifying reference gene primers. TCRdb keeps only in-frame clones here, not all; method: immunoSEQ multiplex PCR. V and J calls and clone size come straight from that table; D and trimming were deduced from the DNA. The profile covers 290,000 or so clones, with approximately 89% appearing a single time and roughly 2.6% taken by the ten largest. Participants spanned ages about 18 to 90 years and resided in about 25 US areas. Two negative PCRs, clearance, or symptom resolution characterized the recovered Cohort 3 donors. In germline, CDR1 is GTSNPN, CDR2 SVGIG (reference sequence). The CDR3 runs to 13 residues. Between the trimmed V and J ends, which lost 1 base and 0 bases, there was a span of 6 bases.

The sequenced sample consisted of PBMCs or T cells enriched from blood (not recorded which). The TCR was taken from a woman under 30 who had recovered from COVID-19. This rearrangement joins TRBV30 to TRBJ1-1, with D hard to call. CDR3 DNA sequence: TGTGCCTGGAGTGAACAGCTGAACACTGAAGCTTTCTTT. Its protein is CAWSEQLNTEAFF.